The 10 T cell receptor beta chains below come from one sample, sequenced in a study of vaccination effects on CD4 cells after COVID-19 (dated by TCRdb to about 2022). These receptors are not linked to any known antigen. The ViraFEST assay stimulated PBMC with viral peptide pools and then used TCR sequencing to identify antigen-specific CD4+ T cell clonotypes by expansion. After approximately 11 days of culture, CD4+ T cells were isolated with the EasySep CD4+ T cell isolation kit. Convalescent patients had PCR-confirmed SARS-CoV-2 infection between March and December 2020, before Alpha, Beta and Delta variants emerged in the United States. The library relied on the immunoSEQ multiplex PCR assay. TCRdb holds this immuneACCESS table with in-frame rearrangements only. Some clones are missing; in checked studies, unresolved V genes explain under half, and the rest has no known cause. The sample table shows about 22,000 clones, and about 80% are seen once. The top ten clones comprise about 37% of the sample.

This sample comprised CD4+ T cells from PBMCs cultured with a peptide pool, obtained before COVID-19 vaccination. These receptors were collected from a human donor who had a prior SARS-CoV-2 infection.

This clone was counted between two and nine times. The V call is TRBV7-9, the J call TRBJ1-4; D gene unclear. CDR1 is SEHNR, CDR2 FQNEAQ, per germline (reference sequence). CDR3 size: 14 residues. V lost 6 bases, J lost 6 bases, and 14 bases lay in between. The CDR3 loop is CASSHTARDEKLFF. CDR3 DNA sequence: TGTGCCAGCAGTCACACCGCGAGGGATGAAAAACTGTTTTTT.

The chain joins TRBV15 to TRBJ1-4; the match to TRBD1 covers 7 bases. CDR1 LNHNV and CDR2 YYDKDF come from the germline V gene (reference sequence). The ends lost 0 bases at V and 7 bases at J; junction bases unmatched: 8. This CDR3 has 16 residues. Written as DNA, the CDR3 is TGTGCCACCAGCAGAGACCTGACAGGGAGAACTGAAAAACTGTTTTTT. The encoded protein is CATSRDLTGRTEKLFF.

V gene TRBV6-6 combines with J gene TRBJ1-1, with D uncertain. The CDR3 spans 11 residues. With 8 bases removed from V and 1 base from J, the gap between germline ends came to 5 bases. The germline V gene has CDR1 MNHNY and CDR2 SVGAGI (reference sequence). CDR3 sequence: CASQENTEAFF. CDR3 DNA sequence: TGTGCCAGCCAAGAGAACACTGAAGCTTTCTTT.

This rearrangement joins TRBV23-1 to TRBJ2-1; D might be TRBD1 or TRBD2, each matching 6 bases. TRBV23-1 is classed as an ORF, of uncertain function. The length of the CDR3 is 18 residues. Trimming removed 5 bases at V and 5 bases at J, with 25 bases between. In DNA, the CDR3 is TGCGCCAGCAGTGGGACTCGCCAACGGACAGAATCAGACAATGAGCAGTTCTTC. It specifies CASSGTRQRTESDNEQFF.

The J gene is TRBJ1-5, the V gene TRBV5-6; D might be TRBD1 (6 bases). Looked up from germline, CDR1 is SGHDT and CDR2 is YYEEEE. The CDR3 is made up of 14 amino acids. The V gene lost 1 base and the J gene lost 3 bases, with 8 bases spanning the gap. The CDR3 DNA sequence: TGTGCCAGCAGCTTGTGGGGGCCCAATCAGCCCCAGCATTTT. It specifies CASSLWGPNQPQHF.

The V call is TRBV16, the J call TRBJ2-3, with TRBD2 matching 9 bases. The CDR3 is 16 amino acids. J lost 2 bases, V lost 4 bases, and 7 bases had no gene match. In germline, CDR1 is KGHSY, CDR2 FQNENV. CDR3 DNA: TGTGCCAGCAGCCTATATAGCGGGGGCAACACAGATACGCAGTATTTT. Translated: CASSLYSGGNTDTQYF.

The genes are TRBV4-3 and TRBJ2-5, with a tentative D call TRBD1 (6 bases). V was cut by 0 bases and J by 4 bases, with 9 bases left in between. The CDR3 extends over 14 amino acids. Per the germline V gene, CDR1 is LGHNA and CDR2 is YSLEER. CDR3 residues: CASSQEPGVETQYF. The CDR3 bases are TGCGCCAGCAGCCAAGAACCAGGGGTAGAGACCCAGTACTTC.

The chain is built from TRBV7-9 and TRBJ1-5, with a possible D match to TRBD1 (5 bases). CDR3 length equals 14 residues. Germline V gives CDR1 SEHNR, CDR2 FQNEAQ (reference sequence). V gave up 2 bases and J gave up 0 bases, with 5 bases separating them. The CDR3 here is CASSLQGSNQPQHF. The DNA of the CDR3 is TGTGCCAGCAGCTTACAGGGTAGCAATCAGCCCCAGCATTTT.

The chain joins TRBV4-2 to TRBJ2-3; no clear D. The V gene's germline CDR1 is LGHNA and CDR2 YNFKEQ. The length of the CDR3 is 14 residues. V dropped 1 base and J dropped 2 bases, with 7 bases sitting between them. CDR3 sequence reads: CASSQGPITDTQYF. In nucleotides, the CDR3 is TGTGCCAGCAGCCAAGGACCAATCACAGATACGCAGTATTTT.

This chain links TRBV3-1 (or the pseudogene TRBV3-2) with TRBJ1-2; D remains unclear. The ends were cut back, 0 bases at V and 4 bases at J, with 9 bases in the middle. This CDR3 comprises 14 residues. The germline CDR1 and CDR2 sequences are LGHDT and YNNKEL (reference sequence). DNA for the CDR3: TGTGCCAGCAGCCAAGATTCAAGGGTCTATGGCTACACCTTC. This sequence encodes CASSQDSRVYGYTF.